This passage covers 11 T cell receptor beta chains from one sample sequenced in a study of ipilimumab plus nivolumab after autologous stem cell transplantation. Libraries were prepared by immunoSEQ multiplex PCR; TCRdb keeps only in-frame clonotypes and omits some of them. Seen here are more than 12,000 clones, around 74% observed once, and the top ten hold 8% to 13%. Material: PBMCs, obtained in a trial of ipilimumab plus nivolumab as post-transplant consolidation. The receptor source for this set is a male donor with primary mediastinal lymphoma.

The chain carries TRBV6-1 and TRBJ1-1; the D gene is possibly TRBD1 (5 bases). Trimming stripped 8 bases from V and 0 bases from J, with 13 bases between. CDR3 length: 14 amino acids. The germline V gene encodes CDR1 MNHNS and CDR2 SASEGT. Written as DNA, the CDR3 is TGTGCCAGCCTTCAGGGCGGATTGAACACTGAAGCTTTCTTT. It yields the protein CASLQGGLNTEAFF.

V and J are TRBV10-3 and TRBJ1-3; D gene unclear. The CDR3 has 15 residues. Trimming shortened V by 10 bases and J by 3 bases, and 19 bases separated the two germline ends. Per germline, CDR1 ENHRY and CDR2 SYGVKD. The CDR3 nucleotides are TGTGCCACCAAGGGAACGGGCGTTAGTGGAAACACCATATATTTT. Protein product: CATKGTGVSGNTIYF.

CDR3 nucleotides: TGTGCCAGCGTTCTATCCAACACCGGGGAGCTGTTTTTT. It codes for CASVLSNTGELFF. This chain links TRBV2 with TRBJ2-2; unclear D gene. Trimming took 8 bases from V and 2 from J, leaving 9 bases between them. The CDR3 extends over 13 amino acids. CDR1 is SNHLY and CDR2 is FYNNEI in the germline V gene.

The chain uses TRBV4-1 and TRBJ1-1, with D possibly TRBD1 on 5 matching bases. Trimming removed 1 base from V and 5 bases from J, with 17 bases in between. This CDR3 spans 16 amino acids. The germline CDR1 and CDR2 sequences are MGHRA and YSYEKL. The CDR3 protein is CASSQGLGRGVTEAFF. The CDR3 DNA follows: TGCGCCAGCAGCCAAGGATTGGGCCGGGGGGTTACTGAAGCTTTCTTT.

The chain joins TRBV7-9 to TRBJ2-7; the D gene is possibly TRBD2 (5 bases). The length of the CDR3 is 15 residues. Germline CDR1 and CDR2: SEHNR and FQNEAQ (reference sequence). Trimming cost V 5 bases and J 0 bases, with 14 bases left between them. The CDR3 DNA reads as TGTGCCAGCAGCCCCCGAGAAGGGAGCTCCTACGAGCAGTACTTC. This encodes CASSPREGSSYEQYF.

V and J are TRBV5-1 and TRBJ1-3; D remains unclear. The CDR3 length is 17 residues. Trimming removed 3 bases at V and 0 bases at J, with 16 bases between. CDR1 and CDR2 from the germline V gene are SGHRS and YFSETQ. Here the CDR3 DNA reads TGCGCCAGCAGCTCGGGTGGACGGATGACCTCTGGAAACACCATATATTTT. Its translation: CASSSGGRMTSGNTIYF. The full variable domain, in which reference TRBV5-1 and TRBJ1-3 provide the parts outside the CDR3, is KAGVTQTPRYLIKTRGQQVTLSCSPISGHRSVSWYQQTPGQGLQFLFEYFSETQRNKGNFPGRFSGRQFSNSRSEMNVSTLELGDSALYLCASSSGGRMTSGNTIYFGEGSWLTVV.

This clone ranks as medium-sized. V is TRBV29-1 and J is TRBJ2-6; D call uncertain. The CDR3 has 15 residues. V lost 0 bases and J lost 2, with 8 bases in between. Germline V CDR1 and CDR2: SQVTM, ANQGSEA. The CDR3 bases are TGCAGCGTTGAAGATATCCGAACTGGGGCCAACGTCCTGACTTTC. This sequence encodes CSVEDIRTGANVLTF.

This sequence joins TRBV5-5 and TRBJ2-5; the match to TRBD1 covers 9 bases. V was clipped by 4 bases and J by 4 bases; unmatched bases: 11. The CDR3 has 16 amino acids. From germline, CDR1 is SGHKS and CDR2 YYEKEE (reference sequence). CDR3 sequence reads: CASSGQQGAGGETQYF. DNA of the CDR3: TGTGCCAGCAGCGGACAACAGGGGGCTGGTGGAGAGACCCAGTACTTC. Based on the CDR3 plus reference TRBV5-5 and TRBJ2-5, the full variable domain is DAGVTQSPTHLIKTRGQQVTLRCSPISGHKSVSWYQQVLGQGPQFIFQYYEKEERGRGNFPDRFSARQFPNYSSELNVNALLLGDSALYLCASSGQQGAGGETQYFGPGTRLLVL.

The chain joins TRBV5-1 to TRBJ2-2; weak D call: TRBD2 (5 bases). Trimming took off 0 bases at V and 4 bases at J, with 13 bases between the two ends. The CDR3 extends over 16 amino acids. Germline CDR1 reads SGHRS; CDR2 reads YFSETQ. This CDR3 is CASSLVPGSGTGELFF. In DNA, the CDR3 is TGCGCCAGCAGCTTGGTTCCGGGAAGTGGCACCGGGGAGCTGTTTTTT. The full variable domain, completed using reference TRBV5-1 and TRBJ2-2, is KAGVTQTPRYLIKTRGQQVTLSCSPISGHRSVSWYQQTPGQGLQFLFEYFSETQRNKGNFPGRFSGRQFSNSRSEMNVSTLELGDSALYLCASSLVPGSGTGELFFGEGSRLTVL.

This clone has a single count. The chain has TRBV6-1 and TRBJ1-5; D is possibly TRBD1 (5 bases). Trimming shortened V by 7 bases and J by 1 base, and 14 bases separated the two germline ends. The CDR3 is made up of 15 amino acids. From germline, CDR1 is MNHNS and CDR2 SASEGT. CDR3 nucleotide sequence: TGTGCCAGCACCGGAAGCGGGGGAAGCAATCAGCCCCAGCATTTT. This translates into CASTGSGGSNQPQHF.

By share, this clone ranks as large. The J gene is TRBJ1-5, the V gene TRBV2; D might be TRBD1 (5 bases). The CDR3 extends over 14 amino acids. Trimming stripped 10 bases from V and 0 bases from J, with 13 bases between. CDR1 SNHLY and CDR2 FYNNEI come from the germline V gene. DNA of the CDR3: TGTGCCACCCAGGACACGAATAGCAATCAGCCCCAGCATTTT. Encoded protein: CATQDTNSNQPQHF.